This T cell receptor beta chain was identified during a study of blood T cell repertoires in COVID-19. About the research overall: The United States, Italy and Spain were the sources of the acute and convalescent COVID-19 samples. T cells, B-cell-depleted T cells, or PBMCs provided the cDNA or gDNA that served as material.

This CDR3 comprises 14 residues. Germline V lookup: CDR1 LNHDA, CDR2 SQIVND (reference sequence). Trimming cost V 7 bases and J 4 bases; bases outside gene matches: 7. Authors' methods: Nucleated cell counts were estimated from reference gene primer amplification. Produced via immunoSEQ multiplex PCR; TCRdb's table is partial and in-frame only. Clone size and the V and J calls come from that table; the DNA yielded D and trimming. This sample has approximately 120,000 clones, with 85% found just once. The origin of this receptor is a woman of 80 years or more with acute or convalescent COVID-19. The chain recombines TRBV19 with TRBJ1-3; TRBD1 aligns across 7 bases. Sequenced input: peripheral blood. CDR3 bases: TGTGCCAGTAAACAGGGGATCGGAGGAAACACCATATATTTT. It translates to CASKQGIGGNTIYF.